Below are 16 T cell receptor beta chains sequenced from a single sample in a study of T cell changes during pregnancy in multiple sclerosis. TCRdb's table, derived via immunoSEQ multiplex PCR, lists solely in-frame clones and lacks some. The sample comprises around 30,000 clones, under 95% of which are singletons, and around 0.45% rests with the top ten. Material: CD4+ T cells from peripheral blood mononuclear cells, obtained in the second trimester of pregnancy. These receptors originate from a female donor with multiple sclerosis, enrolled in a pregnancy study.

The CDR3 protein is CASSAESGKHGYTF. In nucleotides, the CDR3 is TGTGCCAGCAGTGCAGAGAGCGGGAAACATGGCTACACCTTC. The V call is TRBV6-5, the J call TRBJ1-2; D gene unclear. CDR3 length equals 14 residues. Germline loops: CDR1 MNHEY, CDR2 SVGAGI. Trimming pared 5 bases from V and 6 bases from J, leaving 16 bases between.

This clone has a handful of counts. This chain connects TRBV6-1 to TRBJ2-1; D possibly corresponds to TRBD1 (5 bases). The V and J ends lost 4 bases and 8 bases respectively, with 15 bases between them. Per germline, CDR1 MNHNS and CDR2 SASEGT. This CDR3 region has 14 residues. The CDR3 loop reads CASSGRWVGDEQFF. CDR3 sequence (DNA): TGTGCCAGCAGTGGACGGTGGGTAGGGGATGAGCAGTTCTTC.

This chain uses TRBV7-9 with TRBJ2-6; TRBD1 matches 7 bases. V was pared by 6 bases and J by 0 bases, with 2 bases of the junction left unmatched. Germline V gives CDR1 SEHNR, CDR2 FQNEAQ (reference sequence). The CDR3 runs to 15 residues. The CDR3: CASRAGGSGANVLTF. The CDR3 DNA is TGTGCCAGCAGGGCAGGGGGCTCTGGGGCCAACGTCCTGACTTTC.

This chain joins TRBV27 and TRBJ2-7; 15 bases map to TRBD2. CDR3 length: 17 residues. J lost 2 bases, V lost 4 bases, and 6 bases had no gene match. The germline CDR1 and CDR2 sequences are MNHEY and SMNVEV (reference sequence). CDR3 region: CASSSPGLAGGAYEQYF. The CDR3 bases are TGTGCCAGCAGTTCCCCCGGACTAGCGGGGGGGGCCTACGAGCAGTACTTC.

This chain links TRBV29-1 with TRBJ1-4, with D tentatively TRBD1 (5 bases). CDR1 is SQVTM and CDR2 is ANQGSEA in the germline V gene. The CDR3 is 14 amino acids. Trimming pared 7 bases from V and 0 bases from J, leaving 12 bases between. CDR3 in DNA: TGCAGCGCGGGGGGGGGAGCAACTAATGAAAAACTGTTTTTT. Its translation is CSAGGGATNEKLFF.

The rearrangement joins TRBV18 to TRBJ2-7; no definite D call. In germline, CDR1 is KGHSH, CDR2 LQKENI. Trimming shortened V by 3 bases and J by 5 bases, and 8 bases separated the two germline ends. The CDR3 contains 12 residues. The CDR3 protein is CASSPVQDEQYF. As DNA, the CDR3 is TGTGCCAGCTCACCGGTTCAGGACGAGCAGTACTTC.

This clone has a single count. The chain is built from TRBV14 and TRBJ2-7; 9 bases agree with TRBD2. Germline V gene data show CDR1 as SGHDN and CDR2 as FVKESK. The V and J ends lost 3 bases and 6 bases, in that order; junction bases with no gene match: 6. This CDR3 comprises 14 residues. CDR3 nucleotides: TGTGCCAGCAGCCACGGCGGGAGGGCGGCCGAGCAGTACTTC. As protein: CASSHGGRAAEQYF.

DNA of the CDR3: TGCGCCAGCAGCCAAGTTCTAGCCAAAAACATTCAGTACTTC. Encoded protein: CASSQVLAKNIQYF. The chain has TRBV4-1 and TRBJ2-4; D not resolved. V lost 1 base, J lost 0 bases, and 4 bases lay in between. This CDR3 contains 14 residues. Germline V lookup: CDR1 MGHRA, CDR2 YSYEKL.

The chain couples TRBV5-6 to TRBJ1-2; the D gene is possibly TRBD1 (5 bases). The germline gives CDR1 SGHDT, CDR2 YYEEEE. The CDR3 totals 13 residues. Trimming removed 4 bases at V and 4 bases at J, with 11 bases between. The CDR3 DNA follows: TGTGCCAGCAGCCCCCCTGGGGCCTATGGCTACACCTTC. As protein: CASSPPGAYGYTF.

The chain uses TRBV30 and TRBJ2-7, with 7 bases identical to TRBD2. Germline V gives CDR1 GTSNPN, CDR2 SVGIG (reference sequence). There are 16 residues in the CDR3. V lost 6 bases to trimming and J lost 1 base; unmatched junction nucleotides: 15. This chain's CDR3 is CACTNLISGLSYEQYF. DNA of the CDR3: TGTGCCTGTACCAATCTTATTAGCGGGCTTTCCTACGAGCAGTACTTC.

In the case of this clone: The DNA is left out, because the CDR3 cannot be placed on it with certainty; the CDR3 is given as TCRdb lists it. The V gene is TRBV14, the J gene TRBJ2-2; TRBD2, the D gene given by the table, was not confirmed from the DNA. The CDR3 length is 14 residues, termini included. Germline assignment: CDR1 SGHDN and CDR2 FVKESK. The CDR3 protein is CASTSGANTGELFF.

The chain combines TRBV7-2 with TRBJ1-2, with 8 nucleotides matching TRBD1. The CDR3 runs to 15 residues. From germline, CDR1 is SGHTA and CDR2 FQGNSA. J lost 4 bases, V lost 5 bases, and 9 bases had no gene match. Written as DNA, the CDR3 is TGTGCCAGCAGCCCCGACAGGGGCGCGCGCTATGGCTACACCTTC. Translated, it gives CASSPDRGARYGYTF.

V and J are TRBV4-1 and TRBJ2-1; TRBD2 agrees at 10 bases. The CDR3 is 15 residues long. V lost 5 bases and J lost 10; bases outside the gene matches: 11. In germline, CDR1 is MGHRA, CDR2 YSYEKL. The CDR3 bases are TGCGCCAGCAGCACCCTCAAGCGGGAGGGAAGAGAGCAGTTCTTC. Translated: CASSTLKREGREQFF.

The chain employs TRBV27 and TRBJ2-6; D remains unclear. V was cut by 5 bases and J by 0 bases, with 20 bases left in between. The germline V gene encodes CDR1 MNHEY and CDR2 SMNVEV (reference sequence). The CDR3 is made up of 19 amino acids. CDR3 sequence (DNA): TGTGCCAGCAGTCCAACAGTCAATTATAAGAGCTCTGGGGCCAACGTCCTGACTTTC. Translation gives CASSPTVNYKSSGANVLTF.

This chain uses TRBV7-9 with TRBJ2-1; 8 bases are shared with TRBD2. V lost 7 bases and J lost 5; bases outside the gene matches: 10. From germline, CDR1 is SEHNR and CDR2 FQNEAQ (reference sequence). There are 15 residues in the CDR3. The CDR3 DNA is TGTGCCAGCACCTTCGGGGGGACTAGAGACAATGAGCAGTTCTTC. Amino acid sequence: CASTFGGTRDNEQFF.

The chain has TRBV5-4 and TRBJ1-2; D is perhaps TRBD1 (6 bases). Trimming shortened V by 3 bases and J by 2 bases, and 17 bases separated the two germline ends. Germline lookup yields CDR1 SGHNT and CDR2 YYREEE (reference sequence). CDR3 length: 16 residues. The CDR3 loop is CASSSRQARSNYGYTF. CDR3 nucleotides: TGTGCCAGCAGCTCGCGACAGGCTAGATCAAACTATGGCTACACCTTC.